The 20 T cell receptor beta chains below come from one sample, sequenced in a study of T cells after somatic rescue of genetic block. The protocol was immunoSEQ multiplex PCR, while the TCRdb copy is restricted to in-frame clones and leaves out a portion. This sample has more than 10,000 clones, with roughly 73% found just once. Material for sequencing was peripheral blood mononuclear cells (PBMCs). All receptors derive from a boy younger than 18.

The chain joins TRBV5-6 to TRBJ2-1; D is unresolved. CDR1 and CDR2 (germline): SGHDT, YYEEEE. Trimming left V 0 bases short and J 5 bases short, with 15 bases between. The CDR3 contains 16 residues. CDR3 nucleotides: TGTGCCAGCAGCTTGGGGTCACTTAGAACGAACAATGAGCAGTTCTTC. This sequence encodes CASSLGSLRTNNEQFF.

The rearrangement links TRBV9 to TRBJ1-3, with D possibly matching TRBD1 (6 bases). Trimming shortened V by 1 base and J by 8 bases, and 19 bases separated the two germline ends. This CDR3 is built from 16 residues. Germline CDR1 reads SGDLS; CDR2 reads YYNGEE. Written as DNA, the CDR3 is TGTGCCAGCAGCGTAACTTCCCGACAGGCCGCGGACACCATATATTTT. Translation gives CASSVTSRQAADTIYF.

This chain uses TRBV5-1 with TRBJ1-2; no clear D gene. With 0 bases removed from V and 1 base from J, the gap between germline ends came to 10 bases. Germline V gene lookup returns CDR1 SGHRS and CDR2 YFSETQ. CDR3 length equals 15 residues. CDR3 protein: CASSLARMDNYGYTF. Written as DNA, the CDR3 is TGCGCCAGCAGCTTGGCCAGGATGGATAACTATGGCTACACCTTC.

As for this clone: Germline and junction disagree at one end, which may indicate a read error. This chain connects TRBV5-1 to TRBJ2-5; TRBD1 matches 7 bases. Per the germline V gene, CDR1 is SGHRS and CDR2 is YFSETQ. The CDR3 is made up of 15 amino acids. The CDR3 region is CASSLPGQTQGTQYF. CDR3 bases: TGCGCCAGCAGCTTGCCGGGACAGACTCAAGGGACCCAGTACTTC.

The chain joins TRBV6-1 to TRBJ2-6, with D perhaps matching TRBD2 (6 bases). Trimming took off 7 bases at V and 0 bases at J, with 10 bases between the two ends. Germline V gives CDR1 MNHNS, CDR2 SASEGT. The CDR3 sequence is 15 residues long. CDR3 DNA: TGTGCCAGCAAACTAGCTAGCTCTGGGGCCAACGTCCTGACTTTC. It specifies CASKLASSGANVLTF.

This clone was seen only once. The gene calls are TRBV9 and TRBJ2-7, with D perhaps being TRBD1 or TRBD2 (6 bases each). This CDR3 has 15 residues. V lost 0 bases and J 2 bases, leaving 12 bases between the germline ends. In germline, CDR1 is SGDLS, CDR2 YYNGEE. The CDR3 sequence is CASSVGNGGPYEQYF. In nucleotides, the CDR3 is TGTGCCAGCAGCGTAGGGAACGGGGGCCCCTACGAGCAGTACTTC.

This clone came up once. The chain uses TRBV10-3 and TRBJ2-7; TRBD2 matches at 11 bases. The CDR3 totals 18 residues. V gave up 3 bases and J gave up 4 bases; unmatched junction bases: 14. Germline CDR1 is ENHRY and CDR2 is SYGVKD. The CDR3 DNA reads TGTGCCATCAGTGACCAAGGGACTAGCGGTGCACCCATTTACGAGCAGTACTTC. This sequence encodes CAISDQGTSGAPIYEQYF.

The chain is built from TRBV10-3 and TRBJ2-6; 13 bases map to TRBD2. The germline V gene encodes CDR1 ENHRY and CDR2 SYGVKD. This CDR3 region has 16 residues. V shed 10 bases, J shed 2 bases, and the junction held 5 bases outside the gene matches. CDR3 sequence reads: CATSGTSGTGANVLTF. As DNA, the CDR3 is TGTGCCACCTCCGGGACTAGCGGGACTGGGGCCAACGTCCTGACTTTC.

Here the CDR3 DNA reads TGTGCCAGCAGCCTACCGGCGGGGGGGCGGAATGAGCAGTTCTTC. Translation gives CASSLPAGGRNEQFF. J is TRBJ2-1 and V is TRBV28, with 9 bases lining up with TRBD2. The CDR3 contains 15 residues. Losses at the gene ends were 6 bases for V and 7 bases for J; bases not matched to a gene: 10. Germline V lookup: CDR1 MDHEN, CDR2 SYDVKM.

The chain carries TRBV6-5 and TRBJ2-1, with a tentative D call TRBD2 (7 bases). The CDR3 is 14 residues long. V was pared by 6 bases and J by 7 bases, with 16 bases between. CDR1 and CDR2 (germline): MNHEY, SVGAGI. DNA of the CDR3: TGTGCCAGCAGGGGGGCAGTGGGAGGGAATGAGCAGTTCTTC. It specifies CASRGAVGGNEQFF.

The chain's CDR3 is CASSLSPGTGFYEQYF. The CDR3 DNA reads TGTGCCAGCAGCCTCTCTCCCGGGACAGGGTTCTACGAGCAGTACTTC. The chain employs TRBV5-5 and TRBJ2-7; TRBD1 aligns across 9 bases. This CDR3 comprises 16 residues. Germline CDR1 reads SGHKS; CDR2 reads YYEKEE (reference sequence). V shed 4 bases, J shed 3 bases, and the junction held 11 bases outside the gene matches.

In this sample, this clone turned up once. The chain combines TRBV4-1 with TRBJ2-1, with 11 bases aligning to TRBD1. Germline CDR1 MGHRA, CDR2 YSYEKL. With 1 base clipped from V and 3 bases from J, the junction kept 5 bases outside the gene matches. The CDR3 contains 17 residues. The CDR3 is CASSQGTGGAYYNEQFF. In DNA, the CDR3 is TGCGCCAGCAGCCAAGGGACAGGGGGCGCCTACTACAATGAGCAGTTCTTC.

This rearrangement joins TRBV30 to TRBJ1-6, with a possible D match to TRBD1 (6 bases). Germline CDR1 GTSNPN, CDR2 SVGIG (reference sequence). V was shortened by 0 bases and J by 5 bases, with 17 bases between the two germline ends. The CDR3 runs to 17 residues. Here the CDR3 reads CAWSVPTGPFHNSPLHF. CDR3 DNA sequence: TGTGCCTGGAGTGTACCGACAGGTCCCTTTCATAATTCACCCCTCCACTTT. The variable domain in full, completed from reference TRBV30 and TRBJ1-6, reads SQTIHQWPATLVQPVGSPLSLECTVEGTSNPNLYWYRQAAGRGLQLLFYSVGIGQISSEVPQNLSASRPQDRQFILSSKKLLLSDSGFYLCAWSVPTGPFHNSPLHFGNGTRLTVT.

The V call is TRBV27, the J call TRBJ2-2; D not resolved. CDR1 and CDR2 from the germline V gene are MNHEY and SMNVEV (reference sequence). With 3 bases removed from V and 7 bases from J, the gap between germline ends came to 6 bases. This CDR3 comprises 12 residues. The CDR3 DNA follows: TGTGCCAGCAGTTTCTATAGCGGGGAGCTGTTTTTT. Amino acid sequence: CASSFYSGELFF.

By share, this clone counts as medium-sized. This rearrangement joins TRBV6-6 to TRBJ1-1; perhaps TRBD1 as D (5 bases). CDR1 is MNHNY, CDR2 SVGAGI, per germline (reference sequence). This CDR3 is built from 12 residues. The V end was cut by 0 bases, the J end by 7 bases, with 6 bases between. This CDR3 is CASSYSTDEAFF. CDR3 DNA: TGTGCCAGCAGTTACTCGACAGATGAAGCTTTCTTT.

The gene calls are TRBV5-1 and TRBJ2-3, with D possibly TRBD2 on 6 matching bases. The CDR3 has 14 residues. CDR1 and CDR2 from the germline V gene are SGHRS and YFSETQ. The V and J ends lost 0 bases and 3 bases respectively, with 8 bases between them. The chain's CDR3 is CASSLGSGTDTQYF. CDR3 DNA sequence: TGCGCCAGCAGCTTGGGAAGCGGGACAGATACGCAGTATTTT.

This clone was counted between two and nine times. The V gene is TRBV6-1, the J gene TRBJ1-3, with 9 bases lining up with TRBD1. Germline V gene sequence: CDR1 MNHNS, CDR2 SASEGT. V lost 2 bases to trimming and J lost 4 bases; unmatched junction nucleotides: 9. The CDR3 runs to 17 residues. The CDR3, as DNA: TGTGCCAGCAGTGAACCAAGAAGGACAGGGGAAGGAAACACCATATATTTT. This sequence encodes CASSEPRRTGEGNTIYF.

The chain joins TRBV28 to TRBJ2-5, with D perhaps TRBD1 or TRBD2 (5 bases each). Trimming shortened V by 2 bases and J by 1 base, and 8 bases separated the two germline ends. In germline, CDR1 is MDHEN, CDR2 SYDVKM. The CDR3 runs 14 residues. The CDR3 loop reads CASSLEGPQETQYF. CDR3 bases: TGTGCCAGCAGTTTAGAGGGACCCCAAGAGACCCAGTACTTC.

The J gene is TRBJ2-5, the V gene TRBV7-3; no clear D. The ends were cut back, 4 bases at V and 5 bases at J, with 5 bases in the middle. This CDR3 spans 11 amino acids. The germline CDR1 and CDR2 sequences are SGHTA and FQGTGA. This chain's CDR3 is CASSSGETQYF. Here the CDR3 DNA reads TGTGCCAGCAGCTCCGGGGAGACCCAGTACTTC. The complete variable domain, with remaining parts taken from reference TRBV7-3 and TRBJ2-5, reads GAGVSQTPSNKVTEKGKYVELRCDPISGHTALYWYRQSLGQGPEFLIYFQGTGAADDSGLPNDRFFAVRPEGSVSTLKIQRTERGDSAVYLCASSSGETQYFGPGTRLLVL.

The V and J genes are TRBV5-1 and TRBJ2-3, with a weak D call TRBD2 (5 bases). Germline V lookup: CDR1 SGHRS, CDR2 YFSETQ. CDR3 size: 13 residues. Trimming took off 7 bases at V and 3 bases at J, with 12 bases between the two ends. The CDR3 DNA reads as TGCGCCAGCCAACTCCCGGGGACAGATACGCAGTATTTT. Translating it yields CASQLPGTDTQYF.